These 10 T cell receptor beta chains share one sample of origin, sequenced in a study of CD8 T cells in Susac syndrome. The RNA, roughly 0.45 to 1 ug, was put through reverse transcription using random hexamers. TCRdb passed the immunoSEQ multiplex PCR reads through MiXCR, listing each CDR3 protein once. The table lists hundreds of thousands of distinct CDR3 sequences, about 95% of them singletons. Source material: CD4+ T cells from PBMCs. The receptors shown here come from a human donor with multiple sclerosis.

CDR3 bases: TGTGCCAGCAGCCAAGCAGGGACCGGGACCCAGTACTTC. Protein: CASSQAGTGTQYF. The rearrangement links TRBV14 to TRBJ2-5; tentatively, D is TRBD1 or TRBD2 (5 bases each). The CDR3 spans 13 residues. The germline V gene encodes CDR1 SGHDN and CDR2 FVKESK. V was pared by 1 base and J by 7 bases, with 10 bases between.

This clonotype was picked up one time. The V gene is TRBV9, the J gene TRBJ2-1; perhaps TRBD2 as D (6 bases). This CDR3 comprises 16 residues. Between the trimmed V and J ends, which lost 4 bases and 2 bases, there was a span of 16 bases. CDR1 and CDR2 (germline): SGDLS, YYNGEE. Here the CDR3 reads CASSQTGTPAYNEQFF. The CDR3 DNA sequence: TGTGCCAGCAGCCAAACCGGGACTCCGGCCTACAATGAGCAGTTCTTC.

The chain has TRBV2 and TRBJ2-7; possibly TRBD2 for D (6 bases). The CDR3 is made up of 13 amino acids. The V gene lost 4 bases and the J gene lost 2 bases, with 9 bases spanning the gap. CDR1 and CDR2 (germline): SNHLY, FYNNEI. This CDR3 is CASSGDFAYEQYF. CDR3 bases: TGTGCCAGCAGTGGGGACTTTGCCTACGAGCAGTACTTC.

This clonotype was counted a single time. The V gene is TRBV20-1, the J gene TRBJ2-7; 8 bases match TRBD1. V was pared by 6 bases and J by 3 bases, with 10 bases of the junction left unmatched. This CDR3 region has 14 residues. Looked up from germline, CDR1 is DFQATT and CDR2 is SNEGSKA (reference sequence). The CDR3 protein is CSATGQGTLYEQYF. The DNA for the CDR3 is TGCAGTGCCACAGGACAGGGTACCCTCTACGAGCAGTACTTC.

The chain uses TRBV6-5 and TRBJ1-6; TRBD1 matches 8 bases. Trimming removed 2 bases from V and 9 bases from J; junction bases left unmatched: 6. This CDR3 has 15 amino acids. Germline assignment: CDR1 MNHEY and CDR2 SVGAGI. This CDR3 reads CASSYDAGGSSPLHF. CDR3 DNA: TGTGCCAGCAGTTACGACGCAGGGGGCTCTTCACCCCTCCACTTT.

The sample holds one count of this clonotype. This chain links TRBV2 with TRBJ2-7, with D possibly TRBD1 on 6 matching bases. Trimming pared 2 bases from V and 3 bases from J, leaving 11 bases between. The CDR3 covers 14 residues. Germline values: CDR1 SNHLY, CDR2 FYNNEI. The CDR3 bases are TGTGCCAGCAGTGAAAAAGGACAGAGCTACGAGCAGTACTTC. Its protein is CASSEKGQSYEQYF.

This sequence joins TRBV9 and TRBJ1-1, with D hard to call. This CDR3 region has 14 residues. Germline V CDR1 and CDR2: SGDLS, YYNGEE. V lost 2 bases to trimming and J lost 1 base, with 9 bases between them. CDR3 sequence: CASSVEVGNTEAFF. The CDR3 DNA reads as TGTGCCAGCAGCGTGGAGGTGGGGAACACTGAAGCTTTCTTT.

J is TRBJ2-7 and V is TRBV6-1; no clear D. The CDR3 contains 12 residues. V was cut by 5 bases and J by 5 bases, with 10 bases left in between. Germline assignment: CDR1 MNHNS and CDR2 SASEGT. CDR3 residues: CASSTLNHEQYF. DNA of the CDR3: TGTGCCAGCAGTACCCTTAACCACGAGCAGTACTTC.

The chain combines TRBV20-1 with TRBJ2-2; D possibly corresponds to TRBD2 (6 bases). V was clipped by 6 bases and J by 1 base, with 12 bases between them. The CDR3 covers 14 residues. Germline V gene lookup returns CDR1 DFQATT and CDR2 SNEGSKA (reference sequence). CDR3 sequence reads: CSARREMNTGELFF. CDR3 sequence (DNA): TGCAGTGCCCGGCGGGAAATGAACACCGGGGAGCTGTTTTTT.

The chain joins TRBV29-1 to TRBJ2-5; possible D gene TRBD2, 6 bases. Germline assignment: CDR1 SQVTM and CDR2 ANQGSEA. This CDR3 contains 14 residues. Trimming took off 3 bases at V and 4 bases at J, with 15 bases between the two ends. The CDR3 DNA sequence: TGCAGCGTTGATCGGAGGCGGGGCGGAGAGACCCAGTACTTC. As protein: CSVDRRRGGETQYF. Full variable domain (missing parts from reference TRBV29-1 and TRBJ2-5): SAVISQKPSRDICQRGTSLTIQCQVDSQVTMMFWYRQQPGQSLTLIATANQGSEATYESGFVIDKFPISRPNLTFSTLTVSNMSPEDSSIYLCSVDRRRGGETQYFGPGTRLLVL.